What follows are 22 T cell receptor beta chains derived from one specimen sequenced in a study of regulatory T cells in long-lasting Graves disease. The TCR beta library used iRepertoire HTBI primers with Arm-PCR amplification of CDR3. TCRdb analysed the multiplex PCR reads with MiXCR anew, one entry per CDR3 protein. The top ten clones hold roughly 7% of a sample with about 470,000 distinct CDR3 sequences, roughly 21% of them seen once. Noted time point: persistent/refractory GD, antithyroid drugs over 5 years with positive TRAb. There was RNA extracted from PBMCs, and the TCR library was made from it. The sequencing used peripheral blood mononuclear cells (PBMCs), collected when the disease was refractory, from a patient treated with antithyroid drugs. These TCRs come from a female donor with Graves disease.

This clonotype was found many times. The rearrangement uses TRBV6-1 and TRBJ2-5, with D maybe TRBD1 (5 bases). This CDR3 is built from 14 residues. The germline CDR1 and CDR2 sequences are MNHNS and SASEGT. The ends were cut back, 6 bases at V and 2 bases at J, with 13 bases in the middle. The CDR3 DNA is TGTGCCAGCAGAGGAGCAGGGCATCAAGAGACCCAGTACTTC. It specifies CASRGAGHQETQYF.

This clonotype has at least ten counts. V gene TRBV5-1 combines with J gene TRBJ1-1; D is perhaps TRBD1 (5 bases). Trimming cost V 2 bases and J 1 base, with 9 bases left between them. CDR3 length: 14 residues. Germline-derived CDR1 and CDR2 are SGHRS and YFSETQ. In DNA, the CDR3 is TGCGCCAGCAGCTTCTTTCAGGGGAACACTGAAGCTTTCTTT. Translation gives CASSFFQGNTEAFF.

Worth noting for this clonotype: The germline gene is not matched at one end of the junction; a read error may be the cause. The chain recombines TRBV15 with TRBJ1-6; D perhaps matches TRBD1 (5 bases). Looked up from germline, CDR1 is LNHNV and CDR2 is YYDKDF (reference sequence). This CDR3 has 14 amino acids. CDR3 amino acids: CATSRGKENSPLNF. CDR3 DNA: TGTGCCACGTCACGGGGGAAGGAAAATTCACCCCTCAACTTT.

There are many counts of this clonotype. The chain has TRBV28 and TRBJ2-7; 11 bases match TRBD2. V lost 3 bases and J lost 4; bases outside the gene matches: 8. Germline CDR1 is MDHEN and CDR2 is SYDVKM. The length of the CDR3 is 16 residues. Here the CDR3 reads CASSFSTSGSRYEQYF. In nucleotides, the CDR3 is TGTGCCAGCAGTTTCTCAACTAGCGGGAGTAGGTACGAGCAGTACTTC.

This clonotype was picked up many times. CDR3 amino acids: CASSGGADTGELFF. DNA for the CDR3: TGTGCCAGCTCCGGGGGGGCGGACACCGGGGAGCTGTTTTTT. V usage is TRBV12-3 or TRBV12-4 and J usage is TRBJ2-2, with 8 bases identical to TRBD2. This CDR3 comprises 14 residues. Trimming took 8 bases from V and 3 from J; bases not matched to a gene: 5.

V gene TRBV30 combines with J gene TRBJ1-1; 7 bases fit TRBD1. The CDR3 loop spans 14 amino acids. V dropped 6 bases and J dropped 3; count of bases not matched to a gene: 10. Germline CDR1 reads GTSNPN; CDR2 reads SVGIG (reference sequence). CDR3 in DNA: TGTGCCTGCCAAGACAGGGCCGGGGACACTGAAGCTTTCTTT. As protein: CACQDRAGDTEAFF.

The table lists this clonotype with a few counts. The rearrangement joins TRBV4-1 to TRBJ2-6; either TRBD1 or TRBD2 may supply D (5 bases each). Germline CDR1 is MGHRA and CDR2 is YSYEKL. Trimming pared 4 bases from V and 0 bases from J, leaving 19 bases between. The CDR3 extends over 19 amino acids. In nucleotides, the CDR3 is TGCGCCAGCAGCCCCCCAGCCGGGGCCTCCCTCTCTGGGGCCAACGTCCTGACTTTC. Translating gives CASSPPAGASLSGANVLTF.

This clonotype was seen only a few times. This sequence joins TRBV3-1 and TRBJ1-2; tentative D call: TRBD1 (5 bases). The germline V and J ends were trimmed by 0 bases and 7 bases, with 21 bases remaining between them. The CDR3 is 17 amino acids. Germline V CDR1 and CDR2: LGHDT, YNNKEL (reference sequence). The CDR3 coding sequence is TGTGCCAGCAGCCAAGATTGGGGACGCACCCAGGGTATTGGCTACACCTTC. This translates into CASSQDWGRTQGIGYTF.

This clonotype was observed at least ten times. The chain combines TRBV28 with TRBJ1-2; TRBD1 matches 10 bases. Germline V CDR1 and CDR2: MDHEN, SYDVKM. The trim removed 10 bases at V and 3 bases at J, leaving 5 bases unmatched. The CDR3 contains 13 residues. CDR3 in DNA: TGTGCCACCATAGACAGGGGGCACTATGGCTACACCTTC. It is translated as CATIDRGHYGYTF.

This clonotype was counted between two and nine times. The genes are TRBV15 and TRBJ2-3; 9 nucleotides line up with TRBD2. The CDR3 is made up of 17 amino acids. CDR1 and CDR2 from the germline V gene are LNHNV and YYDKDF (reference sequence). Trimming took 1 base from V and 4 from J; bases not matched to a gene: 9. The CDR3 DNA is TGTGCCACCAGCAGAGGGGGACTAGCAACATGGTCAGATACGCAGTATTTT. This encodes CATSRGGLATWSDTQYF.

In its sample, this clonotype was seen many times. The gene calls are TRBV28 and TRBJ1-1, with a weak D call TRBD1 (6 bases). CDR1 is MDHEN and CDR2 is SYDVKM in the germline V gene. The germline V and J ends were trimmed by 6 bases and 8 bases, with 19 bases remaining between them. CDR3 length equals 14 residues. CDR3 coding DNA: TGTGCCAGCAGCCAAGGATGGGGGGCAGGAGAAGCTTTCTTT. It codes for CASSQGWGAGEAFF.

This clonotype was counted only a few times. The chain recombines TRBV4-1 with TRBJ1-2; D not certain. The CDR3 loop spans 12 amino acids. Germline CDR1 is MGHRA and CDR2 is YSYEKL. V lost 2 bases and J 7 bases, leaving 8 bases between the germline ends. CDR3 in DNA: TGCGCCAGCAGCCAATTTGGGTTTGGCTACACCTTC. Encoded protein: CASSQFGFGYTF.

This clonotype was seen more than once but under ten times. V usage is TRBV19 and J usage is TRBJ1-5; D not certain. Per germline, CDR1 LNHDA and CDR2 SQIVND (reference sequence). Trimming took off 3 bases at V and 1 base at J, with 16 bases between the two ends. The CDR3 consists of 17 residues. This CDR3 is CASSIPWGGRSNQPQHF. CDR3 sequence (DNA): TGTGCCAGTAGTATCCCATGGGGAGGGCGAAGCAATCAGCCCCAGCATTTT.

This clonotype was recorded a few times. J is TRBJ1-5 and V is TRBV24-1, with D hard to call. CDR3 length: 15 residues. CDR1 and CDR2 (germline): KGHDR, SFDVKD. V was pared by 4 bases and J by 6 bases, with 15 bases between. The chain's CDR3 is CATSDPTSAGQPQHF. CDR3 nucleotide sequence: TGTGCCACCAGTGACCCTACATCGGCGGGTCAGCCCCAGCATTTT.

The genes are TRBV5-1 and TRBJ1-2, with D hard to call. The germline V gene has CDR1 SGHRS and CDR2 YFSETQ. The V gene lost 0 bases and the J gene lost 7 bases, with 13 bases spanning the gap. The CDR3 consists of 14 residues. The CDR3 DNA reads as TGCGCCAGCAGCTTGGTTGGGGATTCAGGTGGCTACACCTTC. Protein: CASSLVGDSGGYTF.

The sample holds a few counts of this clonotype. This chain joins TRBV6-5 and TRBJ1-5; D remains unclear. Between the trimmed V and J ends, which lost 2 bases and 6 bases, there was a span of 11 bases. From germline, CDR1 is MNHEY and CDR2 SVGAGI. The CDR3 extends over 14 amino acids. This CDR3 is CASSYGGISQPQHF. CDR3 DNA: TGTGCCAGCAGTTACGGAGGGATAAGTCAGCCCCAGCATTTT.

A few counts support this clonotype. This sequence joins TRBV6-5 and TRBJ1-2; no clear D. This CDR3 is built from 14 residues. V lost 3 bases, J lost 5 bases, and 13 bases lay in between. Germline lookup yields CDR1 MNHEY and CDR2 SVGAGI. The CDR3 region is CASSYGVAGYGYTF. Written as DNA, the CDR3 is TGTGCCAGCAGTTATGGAGTGGCGGGGTATGGCTACACCTTC.

The genes are TRBV29-1 and TRBJ1-2; 11 nucleotides line up with TRBD1. CDR1 SQVTM and CDR2 ANQGSEA come from the germline V gene. With 0 bases clipped from V and 7 bases from J, the junction kept 7 bases outside the gene matches. The CDR3 consists of 15 residues. In DNA form, the CDR3 reads TGCAGCGTTGAAGACGGACAGGGGGCGATCGGTGGCTACACCTTC. This sequence encodes CSVEDGQGAIGGYTF.

This clonotype was recorded a few times. V gene TRBV18 combines with J gene TRBJ2-7, with D hard to call. V lost 2 bases to trimming and J lost 1 base, with 6 bases between them. The germline V gene has CDR1 KGHSH and CDR2 LQKENI. The CDR3 covers 13 residues. Here the CDR3 reads CASSPEVSYEQYF. The CDR3 nucleotides are TGTGCCAGCTCACCAGAGGTTTCCTACGAGCAGTACTTC. The full variable domain, in which reference TRBV18 and TRBJ2-7 provide the parts outside the CDR3, is NAGVMQNPRHLVRRRGQEARLRCSPMKGHSHVYWYRQLPEEGLKFMVYLQKENIIDESGMPKERFSAEFPKEGPSILRIQQVVRGDSAAYFCASSPEVSYEQYFGPGTRLTVT.

The sample holds a few counts of this clonotype. The chain uses TRBV6-2 or TRBV6-3 and TRBJ1-2; 9 nucleotides align to TRBD1. Per germline, CDR1 MNHEY and CDR2 SVGEGT. J was trimmed by 9 bases and V by 7 bases; bases with no gene match: 9. This CDR3 comprises 13 residues. The CDR3 DNA is TGTGCCAGCAAGCAAGGACAGGGGAGGAGCTACACCTTC. This encodes CASKQGQGRSYTF.

This clonotype was detected a few times. The chain joins TRBV27 to TRBJ2-3; D possibly uses TRBD1 or TRBD2 (5 bases each). The CDR3 length is 15 residues. Germline V gene data show CDR1 as MNHEY and CDR2 as SMNVEV (reference sequence). V was cut by 6 bases and J by 2 bases, with 15 bases left in between. The chain's CDR3 is CASRRLGGLTDTQYF. In nucleotides, the CDR3 is TGTGCCAGCAGGCGGCTTGGGGGTCTCACAGATACGCAGTATTTT.

This clonotype appeared many times. The V and J genes are TRBV12-3 or TRBV12-4 and TRBJ2-5, with 9 nucleotides matching TRBD1. V was clipped by 2 bases and J by 5 bases; unmatched bases: 9. The CDR3 covers 16 residues. As DNA, the CDR3 is TGTGCCAGCAGTTTATTCGGGACAGGGTCCTGGGAGACCCAGTACTTC. As protein: CASSLFGTGSWETQYF.